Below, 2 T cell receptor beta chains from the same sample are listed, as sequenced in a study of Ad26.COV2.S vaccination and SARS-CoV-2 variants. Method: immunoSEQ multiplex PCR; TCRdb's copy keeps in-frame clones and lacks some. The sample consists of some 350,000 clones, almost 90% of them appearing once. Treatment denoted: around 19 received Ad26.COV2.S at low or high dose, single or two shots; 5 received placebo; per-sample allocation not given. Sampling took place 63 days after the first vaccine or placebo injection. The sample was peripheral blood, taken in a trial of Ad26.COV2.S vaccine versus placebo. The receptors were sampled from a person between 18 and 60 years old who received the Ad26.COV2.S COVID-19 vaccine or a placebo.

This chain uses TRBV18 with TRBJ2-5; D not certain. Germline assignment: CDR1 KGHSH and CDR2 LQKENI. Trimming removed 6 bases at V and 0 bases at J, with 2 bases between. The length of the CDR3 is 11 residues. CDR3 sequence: CASSYQETQYF. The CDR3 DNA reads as TGTGCCAGCTCTTACCAAGAGACCCAGTACTTC.

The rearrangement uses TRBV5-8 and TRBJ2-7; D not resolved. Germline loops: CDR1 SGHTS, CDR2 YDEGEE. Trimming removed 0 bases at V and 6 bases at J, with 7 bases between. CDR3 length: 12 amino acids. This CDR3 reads CASSLVVSEQYV. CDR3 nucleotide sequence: TGTGCCAGCAGCTTGGTAGTTAGCGAGCAGTACGTC.